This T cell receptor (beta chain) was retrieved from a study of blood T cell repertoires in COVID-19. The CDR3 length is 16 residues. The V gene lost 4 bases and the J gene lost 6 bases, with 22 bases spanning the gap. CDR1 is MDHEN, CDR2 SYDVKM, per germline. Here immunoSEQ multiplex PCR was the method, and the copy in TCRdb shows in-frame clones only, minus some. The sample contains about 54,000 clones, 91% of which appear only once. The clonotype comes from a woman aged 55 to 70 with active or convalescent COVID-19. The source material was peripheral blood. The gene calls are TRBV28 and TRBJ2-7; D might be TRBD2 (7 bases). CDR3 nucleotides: TGTGCCAGCAGTTGGGGTGGGGGCGGGAGTCCCTCCGAGCAGTACTTC. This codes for CASSWGGGGSPSEQYF.